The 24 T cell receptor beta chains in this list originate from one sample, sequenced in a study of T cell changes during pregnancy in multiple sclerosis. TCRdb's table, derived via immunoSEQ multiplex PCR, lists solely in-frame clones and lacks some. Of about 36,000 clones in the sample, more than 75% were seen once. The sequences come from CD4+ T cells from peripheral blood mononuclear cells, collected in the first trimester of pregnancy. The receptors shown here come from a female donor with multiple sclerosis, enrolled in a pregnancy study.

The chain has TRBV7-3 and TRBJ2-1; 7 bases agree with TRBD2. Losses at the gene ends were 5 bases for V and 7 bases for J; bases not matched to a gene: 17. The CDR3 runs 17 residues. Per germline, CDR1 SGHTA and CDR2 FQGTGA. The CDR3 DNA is TGTGCCAGCAGCCCTAGTTTTGGGGGAGGGATCCCAAATGAGCAGTTCTTC. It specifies CASSPSFGGGIPNEQFF. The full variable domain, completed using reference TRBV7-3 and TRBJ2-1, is GAGVSQTPSNKVTEKGKYVELRCDPISGHTALYWYRQSLGQGPEFLIYFQGTGAADDSGLPNDRFFAVRPEGSVSTLKIQRTERGDSAVYLCASSPSFGGGIPNEQFFGPGTRLTVL.

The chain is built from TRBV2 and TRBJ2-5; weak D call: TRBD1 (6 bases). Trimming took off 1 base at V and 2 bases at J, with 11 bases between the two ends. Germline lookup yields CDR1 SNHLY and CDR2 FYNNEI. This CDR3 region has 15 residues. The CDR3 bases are TGTGCCAGCAGTGAAGTTCAGGGGTTGCAAGAGACCCAGTACTTC. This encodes CASSEVQGLQETQYF.

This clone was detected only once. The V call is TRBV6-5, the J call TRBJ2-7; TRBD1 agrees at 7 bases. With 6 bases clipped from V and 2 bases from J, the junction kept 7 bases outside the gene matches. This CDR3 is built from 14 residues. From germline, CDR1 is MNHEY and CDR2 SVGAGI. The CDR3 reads CASRLTGAAYEQYF. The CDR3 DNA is TGTGCCAGCAGGCTCACAGGGGCCGCCTACGAGCAGTACTTC.

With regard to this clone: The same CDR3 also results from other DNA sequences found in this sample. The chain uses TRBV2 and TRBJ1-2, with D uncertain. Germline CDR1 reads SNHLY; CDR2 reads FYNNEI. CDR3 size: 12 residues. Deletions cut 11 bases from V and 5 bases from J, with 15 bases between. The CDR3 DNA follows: TGTGCCTGCATGGCGGGGTTGTATGGCTACACCTTC. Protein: CACMAGLYGYTF.

CDR3 DNA sequence: TGTGCCAGCAGCCAGGGACTAGCGGGAGGCGAGCAGTACTTC. It codes for CASSQGLAGGEQYF. This chain connects TRBV7-2 to TRBJ2-7, with 15 bases aligning to TRBD2. The CDR3 has 14 residues. Germline loops: CDR1 SGHTA, CDR2 FQGNSA. Trimming cost V 5 bases and J 6 bases; bases outside gene matches: 2.

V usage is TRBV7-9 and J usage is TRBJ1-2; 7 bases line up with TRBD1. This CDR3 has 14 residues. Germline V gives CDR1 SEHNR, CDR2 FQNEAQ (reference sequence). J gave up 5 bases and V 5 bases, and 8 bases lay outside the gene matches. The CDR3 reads CASSRGQETYGYTF. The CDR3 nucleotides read TGTGCCAGCAGCCGTGGACAGGAGACTTATGGCTACACCTTC.

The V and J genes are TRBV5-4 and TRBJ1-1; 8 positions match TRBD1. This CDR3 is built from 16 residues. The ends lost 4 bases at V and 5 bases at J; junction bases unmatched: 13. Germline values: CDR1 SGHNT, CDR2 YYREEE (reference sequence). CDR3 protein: CASSPGQGARLTEAFF. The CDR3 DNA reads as TGTGCCAGCAGCCCTGGGCAGGGGGCGAGGTTAACTGAAGCTTTCTTT. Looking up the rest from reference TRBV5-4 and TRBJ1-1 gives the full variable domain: ETGVTQSPTHLIKTRGQQVTLRCSSQSGHNTVSWYQQALGQGPQFIFQYYREEENGRGNFPPRFSGLQFPNYSSELNVNALELDDSALYLCASSPGQGARLTEAFFGQGTRLTVV.

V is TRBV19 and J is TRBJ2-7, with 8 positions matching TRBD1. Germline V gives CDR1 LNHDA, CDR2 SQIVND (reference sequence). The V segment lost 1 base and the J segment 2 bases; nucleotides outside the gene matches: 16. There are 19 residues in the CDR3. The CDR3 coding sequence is TGTGCCAGTAGTATAGCAACGGGACAGGCCTCTGTATTCCCCTACGAGCAGTACTTC. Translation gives CASSIATGQASVFPYEQYF.

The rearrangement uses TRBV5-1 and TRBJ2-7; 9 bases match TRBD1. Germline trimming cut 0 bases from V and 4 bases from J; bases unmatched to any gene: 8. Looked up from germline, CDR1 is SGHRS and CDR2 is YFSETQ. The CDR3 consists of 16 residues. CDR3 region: CASSLGGQGYPYEQYF. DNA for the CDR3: TGCGCCAGCAGCTTGGGTGGACAGGGGTATCCATACGAGCAGTACTTC.

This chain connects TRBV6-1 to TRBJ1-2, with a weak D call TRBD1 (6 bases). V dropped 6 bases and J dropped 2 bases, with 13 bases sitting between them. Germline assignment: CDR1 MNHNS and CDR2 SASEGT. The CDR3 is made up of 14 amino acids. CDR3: CASSVGARNYGYTF. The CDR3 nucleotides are TGTGCCAGCAGCGTGGGGGCAAGGAACTATGGCTACACCTTC.

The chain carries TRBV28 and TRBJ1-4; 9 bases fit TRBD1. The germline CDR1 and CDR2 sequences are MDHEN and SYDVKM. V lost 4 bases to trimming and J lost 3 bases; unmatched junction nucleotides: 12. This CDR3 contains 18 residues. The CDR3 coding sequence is TGTGCCAGCAGTTATCCGGGACAGGGTGGTATTGCTAATGAAAAACTGTTTTTT. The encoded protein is CASSYPGQGGIANEKLFF.

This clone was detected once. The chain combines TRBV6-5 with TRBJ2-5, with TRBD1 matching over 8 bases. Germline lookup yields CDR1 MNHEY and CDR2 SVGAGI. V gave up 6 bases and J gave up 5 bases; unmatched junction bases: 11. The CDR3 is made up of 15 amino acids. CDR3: CASSLGQGGWETQYF. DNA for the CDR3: TGTGCCAGCAGCCTCGGACAGGGCGGTTGGGAGACCCAGTACTTC.

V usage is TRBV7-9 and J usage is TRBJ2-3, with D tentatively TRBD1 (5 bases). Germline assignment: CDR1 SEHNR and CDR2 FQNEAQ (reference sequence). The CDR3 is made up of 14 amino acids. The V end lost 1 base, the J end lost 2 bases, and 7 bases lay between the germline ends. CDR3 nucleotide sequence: TGTGCCAGCAGCTTAGTGGACACCACAGATACGCAGTATTTT. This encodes CASSLVDTTDTQYF.

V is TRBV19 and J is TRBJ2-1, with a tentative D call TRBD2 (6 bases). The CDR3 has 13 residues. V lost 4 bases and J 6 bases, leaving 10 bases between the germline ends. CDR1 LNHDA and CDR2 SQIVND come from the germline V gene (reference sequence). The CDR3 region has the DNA TGTGCCAGTAGTAACGGGGGTAGCAATGAGCAGTTCTTC. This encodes CASSNGGSNEQFF.

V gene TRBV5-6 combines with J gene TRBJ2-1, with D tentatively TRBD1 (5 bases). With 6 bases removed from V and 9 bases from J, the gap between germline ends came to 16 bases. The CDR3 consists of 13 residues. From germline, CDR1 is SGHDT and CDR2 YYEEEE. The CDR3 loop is CASTYGAPTEQFF. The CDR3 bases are TGTGCCAGCACCTATGGGGCGCCCACTGAGCAGTTCTTC.

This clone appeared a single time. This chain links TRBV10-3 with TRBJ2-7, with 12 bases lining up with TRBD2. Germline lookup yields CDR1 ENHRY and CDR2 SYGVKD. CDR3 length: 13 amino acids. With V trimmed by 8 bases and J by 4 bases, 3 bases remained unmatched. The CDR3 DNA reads TGTGCCATCGCTAGCGGGGGGGCGTACGAGCAGTACTTC. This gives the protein CAIASGGAYEQYF.

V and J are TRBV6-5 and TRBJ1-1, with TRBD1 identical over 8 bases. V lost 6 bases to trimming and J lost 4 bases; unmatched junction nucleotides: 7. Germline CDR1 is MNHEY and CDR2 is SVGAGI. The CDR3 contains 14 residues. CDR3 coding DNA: TGTGCCAGCAGGACGGACAGGGAAGGCACTGAAGCTTTCTTT. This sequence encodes CASRTDREGTEAFF.

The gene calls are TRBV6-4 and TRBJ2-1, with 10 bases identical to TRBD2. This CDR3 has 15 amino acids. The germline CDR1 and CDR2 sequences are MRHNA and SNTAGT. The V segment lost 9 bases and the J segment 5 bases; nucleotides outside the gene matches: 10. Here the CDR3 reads CARDRAGGPHNEQFF. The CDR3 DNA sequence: TGTGCCAGAGATAGAGCGGGGGGGCCCCACAATGAGCAGTTCTTC.

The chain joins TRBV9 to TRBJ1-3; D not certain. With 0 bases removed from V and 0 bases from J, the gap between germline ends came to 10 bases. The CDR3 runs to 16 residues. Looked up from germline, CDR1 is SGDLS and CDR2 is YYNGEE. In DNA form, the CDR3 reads TGTGCCAGCAGCGTAGGACTTCCAAGCTCTGGAAACACCATATATTTT. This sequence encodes CASSVGLPSSGNTIYF.

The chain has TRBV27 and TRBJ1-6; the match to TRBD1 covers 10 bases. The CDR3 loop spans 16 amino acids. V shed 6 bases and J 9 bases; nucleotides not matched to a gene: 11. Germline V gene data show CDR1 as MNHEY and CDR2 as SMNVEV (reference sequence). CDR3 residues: CASSLFQGQGRSPLHF. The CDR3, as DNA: TGTGCCAGCAGCCTTTTCCAGGGACAGGGGCGTTCACCCCTCCACTTT.

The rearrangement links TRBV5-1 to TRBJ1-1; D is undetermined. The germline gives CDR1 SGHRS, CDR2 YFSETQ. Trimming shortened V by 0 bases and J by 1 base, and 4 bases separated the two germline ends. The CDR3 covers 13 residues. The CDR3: CASSLARNTEAFF. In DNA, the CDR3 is TGCGCCAGCAGCTTGGCTCGGAACACTGAAGCTTTCTTT.

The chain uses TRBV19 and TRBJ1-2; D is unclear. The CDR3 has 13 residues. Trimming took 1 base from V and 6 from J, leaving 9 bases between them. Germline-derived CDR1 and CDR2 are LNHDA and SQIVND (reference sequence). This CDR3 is CASSIAGKNGYTF. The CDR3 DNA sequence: TGTGCCAGTAGTATAGCCGGGAAGAATGGCTACACCTTC.

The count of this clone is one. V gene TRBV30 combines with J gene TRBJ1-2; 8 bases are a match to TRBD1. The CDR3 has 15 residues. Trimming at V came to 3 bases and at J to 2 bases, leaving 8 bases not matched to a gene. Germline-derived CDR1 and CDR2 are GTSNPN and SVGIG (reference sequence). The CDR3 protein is CAWSDDRGSNYGYTF. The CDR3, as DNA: TGTGCCTGGAGCGACGACAGGGGATCGAACTATGGCTACACCTTC.

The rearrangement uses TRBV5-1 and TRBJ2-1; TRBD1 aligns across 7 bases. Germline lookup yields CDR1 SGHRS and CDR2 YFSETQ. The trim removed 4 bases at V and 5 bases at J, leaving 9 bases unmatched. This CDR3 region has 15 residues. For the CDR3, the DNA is TGCGCCAGCAGCCGAGACAGGGTGACCCACAATGAGCAGTTCTTC. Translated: CASSRDRVTHNEQFF.